This TCR beta chain was captured in a study of spatial heterogeneity in lung cancer. Whole-study context: A total of approximately 77 untreated early-stage non-small cell lung cancer patients served as donors. Sequencing of follow-up PBMC samples took place when they were available, at a median of approximately 25 months after resection. Detected beta-chain sequences consistently exceeded alpha-chain sequences.

Time point of the sample: blood at routine non-recurrence follow-up after resection. Unsorted whole RNA samples from tumor, nontumor lung or frozen PBMC were sequenced. Using its own MiXCR run on the 5' RACE reads, TCRdb lists one record per CDR3 protein. The table lists about 110,000 distinct CDR3 sequences, 11% of them singletons. The CDR3 has 12 amino acids. V trimming: 0 bases; J trimming: 8 bases; junction bases outside the gene matches: 1. The germline gives CDR1 SQVTM, CDR2 ANQGSEA. This TCR was sampled from a female donor with early-stage non-small cell lung cancer. This sequence joins TRBV29-1 and TRBJ2-4; 7 nucleotides match TRBD2. This specimen was PBMCs, taken at follow-up. The CDR3 nucleotides are TGCAGCGTTGAAGAAGGGAGGGACATTCAGTACTTC. Protein product: CSVEEGRDIQYF.